These 2 T cell receptor beta chains were sequenced from one sample in a study of blood T cell repertoires in COVID-19 (TCRdb year 2020). To prepare the library, the immunoSEQ multiplex PCR assay was applied. The table was pulled from immuneACCESS by TCRdb, which kept in-frame rearrangements only. Such tables lose some clones; where checked, under half of the loss comes from unresolved V genes, and the rest has no known cause. The sample records about 80,000 clones, 70% to 90% of which are singletons. The ten largest clonotypes hold nearly 5% of the sample. The sample was peripheral blood. These receptor sequences come from a woman older than 75 with acute or convalescent COVID-19.

The V and J genes are TRBV3-1 (or the pseudogene TRBV3-2) and TRBJ1-3; D remains unclear. The CDR3 is made up of 14 amino acids. Germline V CDR1 and CDR2: LGHDT, YNNKEL (reference sequence). Trimming removed 4 bases from V and 4 bases from J, with 11 bases in between. CDR3 protein: CASSRRSTGNTIYF. Written as DNA, the CDR3 is TGTGCCAGCAGCCGACGTAGCACAGGAAACACCATATATTTT.

V gene TRBV7-9 combines with J gene TRBJ2-7; TRBD1 agrees at 12 bases. Looked up from germline, CDR1 is SEHNR and CDR2 is FQNEAQ (reference sequence). The ends lost 5 bases at V and 5 bases at J; junction bases unmatched: 10. The CDR3 is 16 amino acids. In DNA form, the CDR3 reads TGTGCCAGCAGCGAGGGGACCGGGACAGGGGGCAACGAGCAGTACTTC. Translating it yields CASSEGTGTGGNEQYF.